One T cell receptor beta chain is described in this entry. In the study's own analysis: Amplification of reference gene primers provided the estimated nucleated cell counts. Generated by immunoSEQ multiplex PCR, the TCRdb table keeps only in-frame clones and is missing some. The V and J calls and clone size come from that table; D and trimming were worked out from the DNA. The data hold 170,000 or so clones, with 75% to 80% observed a single time. The germline gives CDR1 SGHTA, CDR2 FQGNSA. This CDR3 has 16 amino acids. Trimming took 5 bases from V and 9 from J; bases not matched to a gene: 16. The sample is drawn from a study of blood T cell repertoires in COVID-19. At the level of the study: The samples span acute and convalescent COVID-19 from the United States, Italy and Spain.

Sequencing was carried out using peripheral blood. The TCR originated in a woman aged 70-85 years with acute or convalescent COVID-19. V and J are TRBV7-2 and TRBJ2-7; TRBD1 aligns across 10 bases. DNA of the CDR3: TGTGCCAGCAGCCAAAACGGACAGGGGGTAACGTCCGGGCAGTACTTC. Translating it yields CASSQNGQGVTSGQYF.